These 9 T cell receptor beta chains came from one sample sequenced in a study of control samples from healthy donors and cancer patients. Clones were read by immunoSEQ multiplex PCR, and TCRdb kept only the in-frame ones, dropping some. The profile shows 150,000 to 200,000 clones, about 91% of them singletons. Sequencing was done on a sample of blood. The receptors derive from a man in his late teens or twenties in good health.

The chain recombines TRBV7-6 with TRBJ2-5, with TRBD1 as a possible D gene (5 bases). The V and J ends lost 1 base and 7 bases respectively, with 10 bases between them. CDR1 and CDR2 from the germline V gene are SGHVS and FNYEAQ. The length of the CDR3 is 13 residues. CDR3 residues: CASSLGPQGTQYF. In DNA form, the CDR3 reads TGTGCCAGCAGCTTAGGGCCCCAGGGGACCCAGTACTTC.

This chain uses TRBV4-3 with TRBJ2-3; D not resolved. Per the germline V gene, CDR1 is LGHNA and CDR2 is YSLEER. The CDR3 is 14 amino acids. Trimming took off 0 bases at V and 2 bases at J, with 6 bases between the two ends. CDR3 bases: TGCGCCAGCAGCCAAGATGGGCTCACAGATACGCAGTATTTT. As protein: CASSQDGLTDTQYF.

This clone occurred once. The rearrangement joins TRBV7-9 to TRBJ2-1; 14 bases match TRBD2. The CDR3 length is 16 residues. V was clipped by 5 bases and J by 7 bases; unmatched bases: 7. CDR1 is SEHNR, CDR2 FQNEAQ, per germline (reference sequence). CDR3 sequence reads: CASSTTSGGAMNEQFF. In DNA, the CDR3 is TGTGCCAGCAGCACGACTAGCGGGGGGGCCATGAATGAGCAGTTCTTC.

The rearrangement joins TRBV5-1 to TRBJ1-6; 8 nucleotides agree with TRBD1. From germline, CDR1 is SGHRS and CDR2 YFSETQ. The CDR3 covers 15 residues. The V segment lost 3 bases and the J segment 7 bases; nucleotides outside the gene matches: 6. CDR3 region: CASSYGGDRNSPLHF. CDR3 in DNA: TGCGCCAGCAGCTATGGAGGGGACAGGAATTCACCCCTCCACTTT. The full variable domain, its missing parts supplied by reference TRBV5-1 and TRBJ1-6, is KAGVTQTPRYLIKTRGQQVTLSCSPISGHRSVSWYQQTPGQGLQFLFEYFSETQRNKGNFPGRFSGRQFSNSRSEMNVSTLELGDSALYLCASSYGGDRNSPLHFGNGTRLTVT.

There are a few counts of this clone. The chain combines TRBV20-1 with TRBJ2-7; D not certain. The CDR3 is 9 amino acids. V lost 6 bases to trimming and J lost 5 bases, with 5 bases between them. Germline V CDR1 and CDR2: DFQATT, SNEGSKA (reference sequence). The CDR3 protein is CSATHEQYF. For the CDR3, the DNA is TGCAGTGCCACCCACGAGCAGTACTTC.

This chain uses TRBV7-2 with TRBJ2-1, with D uncertain. The V and J ends lost 5 bases and 5 bases respectively, with 7 bases between them. Germline-derived CDR1 and CDR2 are SGHTA and FQGNSA. The CDR3 sequence is 12 residues long. As DNA, the CDR3 is TGTGCCAGCAGCGCGGACCACAATGAGCAGTTCTTC. This codes for CASSADHNEQFF.

This chain connects TRBV7-2 to TRBJ2-3, with TRBD2 identical over 11 bases. The CDR3 has 15 amino acids. CDR1 is SGHTA, CDR2 FQGNSA, per germline. Trimming took 5 bases from V and 2 from J; bases not matched to a gene: 3. CDR3 loop: CASSVSGGVTDTQYF. CDR3 nucleotides: TGTGCCAGCAGCGTTAGCGGGGGGGTCACAGATACGCAGTATTTT. The complete variable domain, with remaining parts taken from reference TRBV7-2 and TRBJ2-3, reads GAGVSQSPSNKVTEKGKDVELRCDPISGHTALYWYRQSLGQGLEFLIYFQGNSAPDKSGLPSDRFSAERTGGSVSTLTIQRTQQEDSAVYLCASSVSGGVTDTQYFGPGTRLTVL.

V usage is TRBV4-3 and J usage is TRBJ1-1; 7 bases line up with TRBD1. The V gene end was trimmed by 3 bases and the J gene end by 3 bases; junction bases not matched to a gene: 4. Germline V gene data show CDR1 as LGHNA and CDR2 as YSLEER. The CDR3 covers 14 residues. The CDR3 sequence is CASSHRDRDTEAFF. The DNA for the CDR3 is TGCGCCAGCAGCCACCGAGACAGGGACACTGAAGCTTTCTTT.

The V and J genes are TRBV29-1 and TRBJ2-1, with 11 bases fitting TRBD1. The CDR3 totals 16 residues. Germline lookup yields CDR1 SQVTM and CDR2 ANQGSEA. The V gene end was trimmed by 3 bases and the J gene end by 7 bases; junction bases not matched to a gene: 11. The CDR3 DNA reads as TGCAGCGTTGACTTTGGACAGGGGGCGCCGGGGAATGAGCAGTTCTTC. Its protein is CSVDFGQGAPGNEQFF.